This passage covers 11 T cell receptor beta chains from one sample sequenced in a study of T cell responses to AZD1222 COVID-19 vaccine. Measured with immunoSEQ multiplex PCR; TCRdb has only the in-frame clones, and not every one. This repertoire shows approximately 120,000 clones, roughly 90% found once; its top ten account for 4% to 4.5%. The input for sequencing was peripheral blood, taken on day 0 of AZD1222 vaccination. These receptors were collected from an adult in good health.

The CDR3 DNA is TGTGCCAGCAGCTTAGCGAGCGGGGGGACCAGCTCCTACAATGAGCAGTTCTTC. Translated, it gives CASSLASGGTSSYNEQFF. The chain joins TRBV7-8 to TRBJ2-1; 9 nucleotides agree with TRBD2. The length of the CDR3 is 18 residues. V shed 0 bases and J 0 bases; nucleotides not matched to a gene: 6. Germline V gives CDR1 SGHVS, CDR2 FQNEAQ.

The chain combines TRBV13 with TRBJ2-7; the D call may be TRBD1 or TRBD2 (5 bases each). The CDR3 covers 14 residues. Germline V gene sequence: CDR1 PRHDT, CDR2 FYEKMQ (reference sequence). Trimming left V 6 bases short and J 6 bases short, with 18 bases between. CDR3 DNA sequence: TGTGCCAGCAGAAACACAGAGGGGCTGGGCGAGCAGTACTTC. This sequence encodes CASRNTEGLGEQYF.

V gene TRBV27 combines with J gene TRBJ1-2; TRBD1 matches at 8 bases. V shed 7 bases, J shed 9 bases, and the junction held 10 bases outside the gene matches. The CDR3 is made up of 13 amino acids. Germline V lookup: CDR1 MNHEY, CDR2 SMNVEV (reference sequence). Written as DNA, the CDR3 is TGTGCCAGCACGGGCAGGGGGCTCGGGAGCTACACCTTC. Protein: CASTGRGLGSYTF.

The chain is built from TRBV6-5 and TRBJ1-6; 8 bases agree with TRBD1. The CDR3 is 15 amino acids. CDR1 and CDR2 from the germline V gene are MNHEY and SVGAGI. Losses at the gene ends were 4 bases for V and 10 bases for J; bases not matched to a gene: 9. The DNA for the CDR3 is TGTGCCAGCAGTTTAGGACAGGGCTTTCGGTCACCCCTCCACTTT. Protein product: CASSLGQGFRSPLHF.

As DNA, the CDR3 is TGTGCCAGCAGCTTAGGACTAGCGCGGGACAATGAGCAGTTCTTC. It yields the protein CASSLGLARDNEQFF. The chain has TRBV7-7 and TRBJ2-1; 8 bases are shared with TRBD2. This CDR3 region has 15 residues. J lost 5 bases, V lost 1 base, and 4 bases had no gene match. The germline V gene encodes CDR1 SSHAT and CDR2 FNYEAQ (reference sequence).

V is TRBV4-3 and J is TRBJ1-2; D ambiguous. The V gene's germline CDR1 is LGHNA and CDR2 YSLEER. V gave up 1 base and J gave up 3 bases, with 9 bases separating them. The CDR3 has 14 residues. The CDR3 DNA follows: TGCGCCAGCAGCCAAGTCCCCGGGGACTATGGCTACACCTTC. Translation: CASSQVPGDYGYTF.

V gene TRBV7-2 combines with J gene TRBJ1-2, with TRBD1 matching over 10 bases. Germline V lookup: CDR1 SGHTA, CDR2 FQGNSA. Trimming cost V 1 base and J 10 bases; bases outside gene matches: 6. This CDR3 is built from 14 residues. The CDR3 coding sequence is TGTGCCAGCAGCTTAGAGGGACAGGGGCCCCACTACACCTTC. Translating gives CASSLEGQGPHYTF.

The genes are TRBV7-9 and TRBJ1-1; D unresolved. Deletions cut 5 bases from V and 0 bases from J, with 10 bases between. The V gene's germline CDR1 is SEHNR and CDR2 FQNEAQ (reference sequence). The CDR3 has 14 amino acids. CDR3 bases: TGTGCCAGCAGCCTAGACGGCCTGAACACTGAAGCTTTCTTT. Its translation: CASSLDGLNTEAFF.

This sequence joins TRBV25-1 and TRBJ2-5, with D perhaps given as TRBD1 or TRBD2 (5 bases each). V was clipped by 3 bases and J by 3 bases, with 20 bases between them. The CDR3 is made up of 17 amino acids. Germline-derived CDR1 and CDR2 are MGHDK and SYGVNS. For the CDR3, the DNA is TGTGCCAGCAGTGAGTCCGGGACCCCCGAGAGAAAAGAGACCCAGTACTTC. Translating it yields CASSESGTPERKETQYF.

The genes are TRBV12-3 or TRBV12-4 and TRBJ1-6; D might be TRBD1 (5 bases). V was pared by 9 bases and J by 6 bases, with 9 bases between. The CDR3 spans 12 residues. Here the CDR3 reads CASGAANSPLHF. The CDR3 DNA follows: TGTGCCAGTGGGGCAGCTAATTCACCCCTCCACTTT.

CDR3 in DNA: TGTGCCAGCAGCCAGGGGACAGGTTTATACGAGCAGTACTTC. This gives the protein CASSQGTGLYEQYF. The chain joins TRBV7-9 to TRBJ2-7; TRBD1 matches 8 bases. The length of the CDR3 is 14 residues. After removal of 5 bases from V and 4 bases from J, the junction contained 7 bases not matched to a gene. Germline V gene sequence: CDR1 SEHNR, CDR2 FQNEAQ (reference sequence). Together with reference TRBV7-9 and TRBJ2-7, the CDR3 gives the full variable domain: DTGVSQNPRHKITKRGQNVTFRCDPISEHNRLYWYRQTLGQGPEFLTYFQNEAQLEKSRLLSDRFSAERPKGSFSTLEIQRTEQGDSAMYLCASSQGTGLYEQYFGPGTRLTVT.